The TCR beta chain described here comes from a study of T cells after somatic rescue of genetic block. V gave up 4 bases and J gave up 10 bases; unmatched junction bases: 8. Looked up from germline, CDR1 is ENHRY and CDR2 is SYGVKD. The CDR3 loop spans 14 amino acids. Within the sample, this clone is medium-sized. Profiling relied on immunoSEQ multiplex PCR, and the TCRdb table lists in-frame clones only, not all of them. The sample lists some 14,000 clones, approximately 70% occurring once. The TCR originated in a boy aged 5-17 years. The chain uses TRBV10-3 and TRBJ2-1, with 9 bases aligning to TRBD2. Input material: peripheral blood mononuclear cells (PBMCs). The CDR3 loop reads CAISAPGLAGEQFF. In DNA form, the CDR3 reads TGTGCCATCAGTGCCCCGGGACTAGCCGGCGAGCAGTTCTTC.